The clone carrying this T cell receptor (beta chain) turned up a few times. Its antigen is unidentified. The second PCR ran roughly 6 to 11 cycles with a sample-barcoded 5' primer and J-beta primers. Every cDNA molecule carried a tag from a template-switch adaptor bearing 12 random nucleotides. TCRdb ran MiXCR on the 5' RACE reads and lists one entry per CDR3 protein. In the table there are over 600,000 distinct CDR3 sequences, about 47% of which are singletons. It was 9.5 to 10 milliliters of peripheral blood that were drawn from each donor. The J segment lost 6 bases and the V segment lost 5 bases, leaving 10 bases of the junction unmatched. The CDR3 is made up of 16 amino acids. From germline, CDR1 is SGHVS and CDR2 FQNEAQ. This record belongs to a study of blood T cells in healthy people across ages. Findings and limits, study-wide: TCR beta diversity, measured per million T cells, fell in a roughly linear way with age.

J is TRBJ2-3 and V is TRBV7-8; 11 bases map to TRBD2. The sequence was collected from a man older than 75 in good health. Sequencing was carried out using blood. Here the CDR3 reads CASSTLSGRAGDTQYF. The CDR3 nucleotides are TGTGCCAGCAGCACTCTTAGCGGGAGGGCCGGTGATACGCAGTATTTT.